A selection of T cell receptor beta chains follows, all from one sample in a study of T cells in Graves' hyperthyroidism and ophthalmopathy. TCRdb redid the calling of the multiplex PCR reads with MiXCR, one entry per CDR3 protein. Of a few hundred thousand distinct CDR3 sequences in the sample, 15% to 18% are singletons; the top ten hold 6.5% to 8%. The sample was blood. These receptors came from a woman aged 25 to 45 with Graves' hyperthyroidism. Both conserved end residues are part of each CDR3. Size is stated for part of the rows, as once, few or many counts, or as a class when the clone is expanded.

TRBV7-2,TRBJ2-6,-,CASSGSRDSSGANVLTF
TRBV9,TRBJ1-1,few,CASSVGVGQGNTEAFF
TRBV10-3,TRBJ2-1,many,CAIRWGAYNEQFF
TRBV27,TRBJ2-7,many,CASGTGTGLREQYF
TRBV5-6,TRBJ1-1,-,CASSLARRNTEAFF
TRBV19,TRBJ2-3,-,CASSIDGAIRERESTDTQYF
TRBV11-2,TRBJ2-1,many,CASSPRVFVAGGGEQFF
TRBV19,TRBJ2-4,many,CASSDLAKNIQYF
TRBV3-1,TRBJ2-7,few,CASSQVEASYEQYF
TRBV24-1,TRBJ1-5,few,CATSDSAGAVHQPQHF
TRBV27,TRBJ2-1,-,CASSFGSYNEQLF
TRBV30,TRBJ1-2,few,CAWTAQGYGYTF
TRBV20-1,TRBJ1-2,many,CSARGDSNYGYTF
TRBV2,TRBJ2-7,many,CASSLEGGTYEQYF
TRBV28,TRBJ2-7,once,CASSPARTGLAGDNEQYF
TRBV27,TRBJ2-3,many,CASSLAGQPQYF
TRBV29-1,TRBJ2-1,many,CSVEDRSGNEQFF
TRBV28,TRBJ2-2,many,CASSFNWVGQGLSGELFF
TRBV6-1,TRBJ2-3,many,CASSQSWADTQYF
TRBV28,TRBJ2-7,many,CASSPRPPSTEQYF
TRBV4-3,TRBJ1-5,-,CASSQEWGSNQPQHF
TRBV20-1,TRBJ2-3,-,CSASRTSADTQYF
TRBV7-2,TRBJ1-2,many,CASSLASGYGYTF
TRBV7-2,TRBJ2-7,-,CASSPTGVYASSYEQYF
TRBV7-9,TRBJ1-1,-,CASSSLPGGRDTEAFF
TRBV27,TRBJ1-1,many,CASSLSFPGEAFF
TRBV9,TRBJ2-1,few,CASSARGQGAYNEQFF
TRBV5-1,TRBJ1-1,many,CASSLAGARTEAFF
TRBV28,TRBJ2-7,-,CASSPGRLAGGPGEQYF
TRBV12-3/TRBV12-4,TRBJ1-2,many,CATRQGNNYGYTF
TRBV20-1,TRBJ1-6,few,CSARGTVIDSPLHF
TRBV3-1,TRBJ1-5,many,CASSQEVDQPQHF
TRBV7-2,TRBJ1-5,many,CASSLDGTGTHQPQHF
TRBV10-3,TRBJ2-7,many,CASKGQGLDEQYF
TRBV3-1,TRBJ2-1,-,CASSQGVAGGPYNEQFF
TRBV2,TRBJ2-3,many,CASRSSVPTDTQYF
TRBV7-9,TRBJ2-1,many,CASSTVGNEQFF
TRBV27,TRBJ2-2,many,CASSLYGTGELFF
TRBV28,TRBJ2-1,many,CASSPHQTGSNEQFF
TRBV27,TRBJ1-1,-,CASSLRGPGHAEAFF
TRBV5-6,TRBJ2-1,many,CASSFHSNEQFF
TRBV29-1,TRBJ2-2,-,CSVELAGGELFF
TRBV6-2/TRBV6-3,TRBJ2-7,-,CASSYVGDRGSYEQYF
TRBV14,TRBJ2-7,-,CASQAGPSSYEQYF
TRBV2,TRBJ1-3,many,CASKTGGSGNTIYF
TRBV28,TRBJ2-2,many,CASSLSSVAGAVTNTGELFF
TRBV11-2,TRBJ2-1,many,CASSADPSYNEQFF
TRBV20-1,TRBJ2-1,many,CSANSAGIGYNEQFF
TRBV10-3,TRBJ2-7,-,CAISEYGTEYEQYF
TRBV10-3,TRBJ2-3,few,CAISESREIDTQYF
TRBV12-3/TRBV12-4,TRBJ2-1,many,CASSFGQSSYNEQFF
TRBV28,TRBJ2-4,few,CASSSWGTSGTYVGKNIQYF
TRBV5-1,TRBJ2-3,many,CASSFVRTSGTDTQYF
TRBV3-1,TRBJ1-1,-,CASSPRDRGAFF
TRBV11-2,TRBJ2-7,few,CASSLSGTDWGEQYF
TRBV10-3,TRBJ1-2,-,CAISDSRAGPPHVSIYYGYTF
TRBV6-1,TRBJ2-7,many,CASSRSGSLSYEQYF
TRBV30,TRBJ1-2,few,CAWTPDRGDYGYTF
TRBV29-1,TRBJ2-3,many,CSGASGSTDTQYF
TRBV5-1,TRBJ2-2,many,CASSQDPANTGELFF